This TCR beta chain was captured by sequencing in a study of blood T cells in healthy people across ages. With a J-beta primer mix and a sample-barcoded 5' primer, a second PCR ran about 7 to 12 cycles. TCRdb re-called the 5' RACE reads with MiXCR, one entry per CDR3 protein. The sample lists 1.8 million or so distinct CDR3 sequences, roughly two fifths seen once, with around 23% in the top ten. There are 16 residues in the CDR3. Losses at the gene ends were 2 bases for V and 5 bases for J; bases not matched to a gene: 8. Germline-derived CDR1 and CDR2 are MNHEY and SVGAGI. V usage is TRBV6-5 and J usage is TRBJ1-4, with 7 bases fitting TRBD1. Sequenced material: blood. The sequence was collected from a human donor in good health. CDR3: CASSYTYRGQNEKLFF. CDR3 DNA: TGTGCCAGCAGTTACACATACAGGGGCCAAAATGAAAAACTGTTTTTT.